The TCR beta chain described here comes from a study of blood T cells in healthy people across ages. Overall study results and limits: The donors' CMV status was not determined, possibly confounding changes in expanded clonotypes.

Regarding this clonotype: Its matching antigen is unknown.

Primers used in a second PCR of roughly 7 to 11 cycles were a sample-barcoded 5' primer and a J-beta primer mix. MiXCR, applied by TCRdb to the 5' RACE reads, yields one record per CDR3 protein. The data show about 1.8 million distinct CDR3 sequences, around half seen once. The TCR originated in a woman aged 35 to 49 in good health. Sequencing was done on a sample of blood.

The CDR3 is CASSQGVWSGNEQYF. The CDR3 DNA reads as TGTGCCAGCAGCCAAGGTGTCTGGAGCGGCAATGAGCAGTACTTC. The chain combines TRBV4-2 with TRBJ2-1, with a tentative D call TRBD2 (5 bases). The J call is uncertain, as TRBJ2-7 better fits the DNA end. The CDR3 contains 15 residues. The germline V gene encodes CDR1 LGHNA and CDR2 YNFKEQ.